This record covers a single T cell receptor (beta chain). Its antigen is undetermined. This CDR3 region has 13 residues. V lost 5 bases to trimming and J lost 8 bases; unmatched junction nucleotides: 6. From germline, CDR1 is SGHTA and CDR2 FQGTGA. The sample originates from a study of glioma-infiltrating T cells after dendritic cell vaccination. Study information: Monocyte-derived dendritic cells, cultured approximately 7 days with IL-4 and GM-CSF, were pulsed with autologous tumor lysate. Study-wide findings and caveats: Complete blood and tumor specimen sets were limited to few patients.

The primer mix had 60 V beta and 13 J beta primers. The assay was immunoSEQ multiplex PCR, and TCRdb's table has in-frame clones only and misses some. The sample has tens of thousands of clones, about 80% seen once. The rearrangement uses TRBV7-3 and TRBJ1-2; 9 nucleotides agree with TRBD1. The clonotype comes from a human donor with glioblastoma. The sample in question was blood, obtained before dendritic cell vaccination. The CDR3 here is CASSPRQGDGYTF. The CDR3 bases are TGTGCCAGCAGCCCCAGACAGGGGGACGGCTACACCTTC. The full variable domain, with the rest looked up from reference TRBV7-3 and TRBJ1-2, is GAGVSQTPSNKVTEKGKYVELRCDPISGHTALYWYRQSLGQGPEFLIYFQGTGAADDSGLPNDRFFAVRPEGSVSTLKIQRTERGDSAVYLCASSPRQGDGYTFGSGTRLTVV.